These 7 T cell receptor beta chains were all obtained from the same sample, sequenced in a study of glioma-infiltrating T cells after dendritic cell vaccination. Clones were sequenced by immunoSEQ multiplex PCR, and TCRdb holds only the in-frame ones, with some missing. The sample lists tens of thousands of clones, 90% occurring once. Material: blood, obtained before dendritic cell vaccination. The receptors were sampled from a human donor with glioblastoma.

The gene calls are TRBV13 and TRBJ2-1; tentatively, D is TRBD1 (6 bases). V was clipped by 8 bases and J by 5 bases, with 13 bases between them. Germline CDR1 reads PRHDT; CDR2 reads FYEKMQ (reference sequence). The CDR3 sequence is 13 residues long. CDR3 bases: TGTGCCAGCTCAGGACAGAATCACAATGAGCAGTTCTTC. This codes for CASSGQNHNEQFF.

V usage is TRBV13 and J usage is TRBJ2-7, with a possible D match to TRBD1 (5 bases). Between the trimmed V and J ends, which lost 2 bases and 1 base, there was a span of 12 bases. The CDR3 runs to 15 residues. CDR1 is PRHDT and CDR2 is FYEKMQ in the germline V gene (reference sequence). Written as DNA, the CDR3 is TGTGCCAGCAGCTTATCCCAGGCAGGGTCCTACGAGCAGTACTTC. Amino acids: CASSLSQAGSYEQYF.

This chain connects TRBV7-5 to TRBJ2-2; the table names TRBD2, a call not compared with the DNA. TRBV7-5 constitutes a pseudogene. The CDR3 covers 17 residues. CDR3 DNA sequence: TGTGCCAGAAGCTTAGTCGGGACTGGGGTGAACACCGGGGAGCTGTTTTTT. The encoded protein is CARSLVGTGVNTGELFF.

The V gene is TRBV7-6, the J gene TRBJ2-2, with D possibly matching TRBD1 (5 bases). V was cut by 5 bases and J by 6 bases, with 10 bases left in between. Per germline, CDR1 SGHVS and CDR2 FNYEAQ. The CDR3 is made up of 13 amino acids. Written as DNA, the CDR3 is TGTGCCAGCAGCCCTGTAGGGGCCGGGGAGCTGTTTTTT. Amino acid sequence: CASSPVGAGELFF.

V is TRBV7-8 and J is TRBJ2-7, with D possibly being TRBD2 (6 bases). CDR1 and CDR2 from the germline V gene are SGHVS and FQNEAQ. With 7 bases removed from V and 6 bases from J, the gap between germline ends came to 19 bases. The CDR3 extends over 14 amino acids. The CDR3 is CASTTRRAPFEQYF. The CDR3 nucleotides read TGTGCCAGCACCACCCGGAGGGCCCCCTTCGAGCAGTACTTC.

The J gene is TRBJ1-5, the V gene TRBV6-1; 8 positions agree with TRBD1. Germline V gives CDR1 MNHNS, CDR2 SASEGT. V lost 4 bases and J lost 5; bases outside the gene matches: 10. The CDR3 totals 16 residues. The CDR3 nucleotides are TGTGCCAGCAGTGGGAGGGACAGGCAATTATATCAGCCCCAGCATTTT. This codes for CASSGRDRQLYQPQHF.

The sample holds one count of this clone. The rearrangement uses TRBV10-2 and TRBJ1-5; a weak D match, TRBD1 (6 bases). Trimming took 3 bases from V and 7 from J, leaving 13 bases between them. Germline values: CDR1 WSHSY, CDR2 SAAADI. The CDR3 loop spans 14 amino acids. The CDR3 loop is CASSDSRGRQPQHF. The CDR3 nucleotides read TGCGCCAGCAGTGATTCAAGGGGGAGACAGCCCCAGCATTTT.